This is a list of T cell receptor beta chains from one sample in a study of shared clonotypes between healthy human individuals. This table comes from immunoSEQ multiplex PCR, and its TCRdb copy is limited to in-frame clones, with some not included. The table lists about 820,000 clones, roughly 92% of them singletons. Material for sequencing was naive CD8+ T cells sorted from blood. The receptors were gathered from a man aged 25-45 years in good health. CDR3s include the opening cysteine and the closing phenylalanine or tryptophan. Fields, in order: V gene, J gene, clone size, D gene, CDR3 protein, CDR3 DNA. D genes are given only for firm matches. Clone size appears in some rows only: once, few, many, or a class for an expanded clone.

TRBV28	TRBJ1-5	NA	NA	CASSWGTGNQPQHF	TGTGCCAGCAGTTGGGGGACGGGTAATCAGCCCCAGCATTTT
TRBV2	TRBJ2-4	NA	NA	CASSEFSGPKNIQYF	TGTGCCAGCAGTGAATTTTCGGGGCCCAAAAACATTCAGTACTTC
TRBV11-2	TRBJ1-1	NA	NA	CASSSRTPGYSDTEAFF	TGTGCCAGCAGCTCCCGAACCCCAGGCTATTCGGACACTGAAGCTTTCTTT
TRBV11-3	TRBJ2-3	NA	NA	CASSRGISTDTQYF	TGTGCCAGCAGCCGAGGGATCAGCACAGATACGCAGTATTTT
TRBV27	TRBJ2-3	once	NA	CASSQRKGPPTDTQYF	TGTGCCAGCAGTCAACGAAAGGGTCCTCCCACAGATACGCAGTATTTT
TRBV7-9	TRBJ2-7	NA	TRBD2	CASSLGGTSGRGHEQYF	TGTGCCAGCAGCTTAGGGGGGACTAGCGGGAGAGGTCACGAGCAGTACTTC
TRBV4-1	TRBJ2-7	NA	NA	CASSPVGGQYEQYF	TGCGCCAGCAGCCCAGTGGGGGGTCAATACGAGCAGTACTTC
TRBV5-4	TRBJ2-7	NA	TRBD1	CASSLTGQGRSYEQYF	TGTGCCAGCAGTCTAACGGGACAGGGACGATCCTACGAGCAGTACTTC
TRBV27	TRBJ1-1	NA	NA	CASSLGSEAFF	TGTGCCAGCAGTTTGGGCAGTGAAGCTTTCTTT
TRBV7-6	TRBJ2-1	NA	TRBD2	CASSPTSWREGSEQFF	TGTGCCAGCAGCCCGACCAGCTGGCGGGAGGGCAGTGAGCAGTTCTTC
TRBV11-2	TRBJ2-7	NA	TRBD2	CASSEGLAANYEQYF	TGTGCCAGCAGCGAAGGACTAGCGGCAAACTACGAGCAGTACTTC
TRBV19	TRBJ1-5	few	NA	CASSIQGSNQPQHF	TGTGCCAGTAGTATCCAGGGTAGCAATCAGCCCCAGCATTTT
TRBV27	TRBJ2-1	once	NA	CASSRGGGDLNEQFF	TGTGCCAGCAGCCGCGGGGGCGGGGACCTCAATGAGCAGTTCTTC
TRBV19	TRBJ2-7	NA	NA	CASSTLTDYYEQYF	TGTGCCAGTAGTACCTTGACAGATTACTACGAGCAGTACTTC
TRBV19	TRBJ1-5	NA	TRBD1	CASTSTGGGNQPQHF	TGTGCCAGTACCTCCACAGGGGGTGGAAATCAGCCCCAGCATTTT
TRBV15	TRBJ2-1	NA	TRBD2	CATSAGRMVYNEQFF	TGTGCCACCAGCGCCGGGAGGATGGTGTACAATGAGCAGTTCTTC
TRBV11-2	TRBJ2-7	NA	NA	CASSFLTPGLTPEQYF	TGTGCCAGCAGCTTTTTAACCCCGGGCTTAACGCCCGAGCAGTACTTC
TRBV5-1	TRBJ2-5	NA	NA	CASSSTAGEETQYF	TGCGCCAGCAGCTCGACAGCTGGTGAAGAGACCCAGTACTTC
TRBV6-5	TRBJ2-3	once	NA	CASSNLDSGTDTQYF	TGTGCCAGCAGTAACCTTGACTCGGGTACAGATACGCAGTATTTT
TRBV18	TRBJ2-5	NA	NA	CASAPPLQRQQETQYF	TGTGCCAGCGCACCCCCTCTACAAAGACAGCAAGAGACCCAGTACTTC
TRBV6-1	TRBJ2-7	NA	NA	CATAARGWGSYEQYF	TGTGCCACCGCCGCGAGGGGCTGGGGCTCCTACGAGCAGTACTTC
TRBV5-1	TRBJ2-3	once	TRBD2	CASSLEAGGSTDTQYF	TGCGCCAGCAGCTTGGAGGCCGGGGGGAGCACAGATACGCAGTATTTT
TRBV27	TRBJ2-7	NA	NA	CASSLNGVYEQYF	TGTGCCAGCAGTTTAAATGGCGTCTACGAGCAGTACTTC
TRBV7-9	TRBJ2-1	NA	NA	CASSFTWEQFF	TGTGCCAGCAGCTTTACGTGGGAGCAGTTCTTC
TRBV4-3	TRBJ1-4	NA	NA	CASSQDRQGGAEKLFF	TGCGCCAGCAGCCAAGATCGCCAGGGAGGGGCTGAAAAACTGTTTTTT
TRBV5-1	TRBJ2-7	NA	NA	CASSLLDFLAYEQYF	TGCGCCAGCAGCTTGTTGGATTTTCTTGCCTACGAGCAGTACTTC
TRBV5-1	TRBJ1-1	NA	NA	CASSLGTEAFF	TGCGCCAGCAGCTTGGGGACTGAAGCTTTCTTT
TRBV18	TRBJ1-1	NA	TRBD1	CASSPEGTENTEAFF	TGTGCCAGCTCACCAGAAGGGACAGAGAACACTGAAGCTTTCTTT
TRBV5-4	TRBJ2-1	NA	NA	CASSLFTGQFF	TGTGCCAGCAGCTTGTTTACGGGGCAGTTCTTC
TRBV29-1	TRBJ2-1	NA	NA	CSVFPGAYNEQFF	TGCAGCGTTTTCCCGGGGGCCTACAATGAGCAGTTCTTC
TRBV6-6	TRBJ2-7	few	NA	CVISSGSYEQYF	TGTGTGATAAGTAGCGGCTCCTACGAGCAGTACTTC
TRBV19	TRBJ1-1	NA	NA	CASSWSENTEAFF	TGTGCCAGTAGTTGGAGCGAGAACACTGAAGCTTTCTTT
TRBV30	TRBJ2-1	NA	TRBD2	CAWLGVAGGNEQFF	TGTGCCTGGTTGGGAGTAGCGGGAGGGAATGAGCAGTTCTTC
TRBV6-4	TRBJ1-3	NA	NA	CASITDRHSGNTIYF	TGTGCCAGCATTACCGACAGACACTCTGGAAACACCATATATTTT
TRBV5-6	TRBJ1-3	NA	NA	CASSQDSLSGNTIYF	TGTGCCAGCAGCCAAGACAGCCTCTCTGGAAACACCATATATTTT
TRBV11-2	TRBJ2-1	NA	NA	CASSRKEQFF	TGTGCCAGCAGCCGAAAGGAGCAGTTCTTC
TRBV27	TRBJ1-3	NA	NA	CASSLGGVPGRNTIYF	TGTGCCAGCAGTTTAGGCGGGGTCCCAGGGAGAAACACCATATATTTT
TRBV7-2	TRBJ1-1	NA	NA	CASSFPLPNTEAFF	TGTGCCAGCAGCTTCCCCCTTCCAAACACTGAAGCTTTCTTT
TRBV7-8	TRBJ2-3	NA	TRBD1	CASSSDPGGNTQYF	TGTGCCAGCAGCTCCGACCCAGGGGGAAATACGCAGTATTTT
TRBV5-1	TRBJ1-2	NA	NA	CASSDPGQPNYGYTF	TGCGCCAGCAGCGATCCGGGCCAGCCAAATTATGGCTACACCTTC
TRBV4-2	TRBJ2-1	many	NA	CASSQAGESYNEQFF	TGTGCCAGCAGCCAAGCTGGGGAATCTTACAATGAGCAGTTCTTC
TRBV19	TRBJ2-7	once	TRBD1	CASSIAFGDRPSYEQYF	TGTGCCAGTAGTATAGCGTTTGGGGACAGGCCCTCCTACGAGCAGTACTTC
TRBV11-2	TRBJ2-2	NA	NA	CASSERPAGSGELFF	TGTGCCAGCAGCGAACGACCCGCCGGTAGCGGGGAGCTGTTTTTT
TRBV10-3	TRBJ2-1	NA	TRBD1	CAISNRGSQSSYNEQFF	TGTGCCATCAGTAACAGGGGGAGTCAGAGCTCCTACAATGAGCAGTTCTTC
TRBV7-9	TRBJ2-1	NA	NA	CASSLEEGGSYNEQFF	TGTGCCAGCAGCTTAGAGGAGGGAGGATCCTACAATGAGCAGTTCTTC
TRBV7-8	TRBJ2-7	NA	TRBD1	CASSDTGGVPNSYEQYF	TGTGCCAGCAGTGATACAGGGGGCGTCCCTAATTCCTACGAGCAGTACTTC
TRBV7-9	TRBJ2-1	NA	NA	CASSPTVNEQFF	TGTGCCAGCAGCCCAACAGTAAATGAGCAGTTCTTC
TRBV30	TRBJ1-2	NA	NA	CAWNIALDSLLLGYGYTF	TGTGCCTGGAATATCGCACTGGACAGCTTATTACTCGGCTATGGCTACACCTTC
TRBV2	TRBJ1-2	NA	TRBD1	CASRADRVVDGYTF	TGTGCCAGCAGGGCGGACAGGGTGGTGGATGGCTACACCTTC
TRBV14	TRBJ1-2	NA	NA	CASSQGSSPYGYTF	TGTGCCAGCAGCCAGGGTTCGTCTCCCTATGGCTACACCTTC
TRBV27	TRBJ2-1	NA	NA	CASSPLGYYNEQFF	TGTGCCAGCAGTCCCCTAGGATACTACAATGAGCAGTTCTTC
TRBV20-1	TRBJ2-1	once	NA	CSGDKYNEQFF	TGCAGTGGGGACAAATACAATGAGCAGTTCTTC
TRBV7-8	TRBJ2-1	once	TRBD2	CASSLAGTSGSGNEQFF	TGTGCCAGCAGCTTAGCGGGGACTAGCGGGAGTGGCAATGAGCAGTTCTTC
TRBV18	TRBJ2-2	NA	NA	CASSLRIDNTGELFF	TGTGCCAGCTCACTTCGGATCGATAACACCGGGGAGCTGTTTTTT
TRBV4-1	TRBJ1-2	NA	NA	CASSQEVAGEIYGYTF	TGCGCCAGCAGCCAAGAAGTCGCAGGGGAAATCTATGGCTACACCTTC
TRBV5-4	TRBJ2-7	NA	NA	CASSLAGSYEQYF	TGTGCCAGCAGCTTAGCGGGCTCCTACGAGCAGTACTTC
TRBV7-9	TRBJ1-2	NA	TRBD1	CASSSVLGDREIYGYTF	TGTGCCAGCAGCTCAGTTCTGGGGGACAGGGAAATCTATGGCTACACCTTC